This passage covers 18 T cell receptor beta chains from one sample sequenced in a study of tumor-infiltrating lymphocytes in primary liver carcinoma. The tissue used was unsorted bulk material of about 20-33 mg. RNA and DNA were co-extracted from it with the AllPrep DNA/RNA mini kit. Synthesis of TCR beta cDNA was carried out from approximately 0.55 ug total RNA with a constant-region primer. The TCR beta library was amplified through three nested multiplex PCR rounds in a modified ARM-PCR procedure. Investigators reported that the first two PCR rounds, at roughly 10 cycles each, used TRBV1-TRBV30 forward primers with a C-beta reverse primer. TCRdb reprocessed the multiplex PCR reads via MiXCR and lists one record per CDR3 protein. In the table there are about 96,000 distinct CDR3 sequences, about 70% of which are singletons. Material: tumor-adjacent normal liver tissue. The receptors shown here come from a man aged 40-49 years with primary liver carcinoma and hepatitis B virus infection.

For this clonotype: No conserved phenylalanine or tryptophan is present at the end of the CDR3, so a read error is the likely explanation. The limits of the CDR3 on the DNA are not certain, so only TCRdb's listed CDR3 is given. The V gene is TRBV4-1, the J gene TRBJ1-5; the table assigns TRBD1, which was not confirmed against the DNA. The V gene's germline CDR1 is MGHRA and CDR2 YSYEKL. The CDR3 spans 16 residues, counting both ends. CDR3: CASSQNTDRVGQPQHY.

The chain is built from TRBV20-1 and TRBJ2-5; TRBD2 might be the D (5 bases). The length of the CDR3 is 15 residues. Germline V gene lookup returns CDR1 DFQATT and CDR2 SNEGSKA (reference sequence). Trimming took 0 bases from V and 2 from J, leaving 13 bases between them. The CDR3 here is CSARDSTDLQETQYF. The CDR3 region has the DNA TGCAGTGCTAGAGACTCGACGGACTTACAAGAGACCCAGTACTTC.

A word on this clonotype: No conserved phenylalanine or tryptophan is present at the end of the CDR3, so a read error is the likely explanation. This sequence joins TRBV12-3 or TRBV12-4 and TRBJ1-1; D might be TRBD1 (6 bases). The CDR3 loop spans 14 amino acids. The CDR3 DNA sequence: TGTACCAGCAGTCCCCAACAGGGTAGCACTGAAGCTTTCGTT. Encoded protein: CTSSPQQGSTEAFV.

The chain employs TRBV28 and TRBJ2-1, with 9 bases matching TRBD2. Losses at the gene ends were 3 bases for V and 4 bases for J; bases not matched to a gene: 16. CDR3 length equals 19 residues. Germline V gene sequence: CDR1 MDHEN, CDR2 SYDVKM. The CDR3, as DNA: TGTGCCAGCAGTTTGGGGTACCCGACTAGCGGCCCCCAATACAATGAGCAGTTCTTC. This encodes CASSLGYPTSGPQYNEQFF. The full variable domain, with the rest looked up from reference TRBV28 and TRBJ2-1, is DVKVTQSSRYLVKRTGEKVFLECVQDMDHENMFWYRQDPGLGLRLIYFSYDVKMKEKGDIPEGYSVSREKKERFSLILESASTNQTSMYLCASSLGYPTSGPQYNEQFFGPGTRLTVL.

About this clonotype: A much larger clone sits a single nucleotide away, making a read error possible. The genes are TRBV29-1 and TRBJ2-1; D gene unclear. The CDR3 contains 15 residues. Germline lookup yields CDR1 SQVTM and CDR2 ANQGSEA. The CDR3 bases are TGCAGCGTCGCCGTCGCTCCGAGCTCCTACGATGAGCAGTTCTTC. This translates into CSVAVAPSSYDEQFF.

The chain is built from TRBV13 and TRBJ2-7, with 8 bases that match TRBD2. In germline, CDR1 is PRHDT, CDR2 FYEKMQ (reference sequence). The V gene end was trimmed by 1 base and the J gene end by 6 bases; junction bases not matched to a gene: 11. The CDR3 has 16 residues. In DNA form, the CDR3 reads TGTGCCAGCAGCTTAGAGGAGGACGGGAGGGTCGCCGAGCAGTACTTC. Amino acids: CASSLEEDGRVAEQYF.

By sample share, this clonotype is medium-sized. The V gene is TRBV11-1, the J gene TRBJ2-1, with 9 nucleotides matching TRBD1. Germline lookup yields CDR1 SGHAT and CDR2 FQDESV (reference sequence). The CDR3 sequence is 13 residues long. Trimming took 8 bases from V and 1 from J; bases not matched to a gene: 0. CDR3 in amino acids: CASGTGSYNEQFF. The CDR3 DNA sequence: TGTGCCAGCGGGACAGGGTCCTACAATGAGCAGTTCTTC. Full variable domain (missing parts from reference TRBV11-1 and TRBJ2-1): EAEVAQSPRYKITEKSQAVAFWCDPISGHATLYWYRQILGQGPELLVQFQDESVVDDSQLPKDRFSAERLKGVDSTLKIQPAELGDSAMYLCASGTGSYNEQFFGPGTRLTVL.

Here the CDR3 reads CSVTPSVDTDTQYF. CDR3 in DNA: TGCAGTGTCACTCCTAGCGTGGACACTGATACGCAGTATTTT. J is TRBJ2-3 and V is TRBV29-1, with a possible D match to TRBD2 (6 bases). The CDR3 consists of 14 residues. Germline loops: CDR1 SQVTM, CDR2 ANQGSEA.

In regard to this clonotype: Its ends do not fully match the called genes, so a read error is possible. V usage is TRBV7-8 and J usage is TRBJ2-3; weak D call: TRBD2 (5 bases). CDR1 is SGHVS, CDR2 FQNEAQ, per germline. The CDR3 has 17 residues. The CDR3: CASSLAQPRGPHDTRYF. DNA of the CDR3: TGTGCCAGCAGCTTAGCCCAACCGAGAGGGCCACATGATACGCGGTATTTT.

Remarks on this clonotype: An end of the junction does not agree with germline; a read error may underlie this. The chain employs TRBV11-2 and TRBJ2-6; the D is unclear. From germline, CDR1 is SGHAT and CDR2 FQNNGV. The CDR3 sequence is 12 residues long. In DNA form, the CDR3 reads TGTGCCAGCGGGGTTAGGGCCAACATCCTGACTTTC. This codes for CASGVRANILTF.

This clonotype was recorded only once. One end of the junction fails to match germline, which may point to a read error. The chain couples TRBV29-1 to TRBJ2-5; weak D call: TRBD2 (6 bases). The CDR3 is 15 amino acids. The V gene's germline CDR1 is SQVTM and CDR2 ANQGSEA. CDR3 bases: TGCAGCACTGTGCAGGGAGGCTCATCTCAAGAGATCCAGTACTTC. Translation gives CSTVQGGSSQEIQYF.

Concerning this clonotype itself: A read error is likely, as this CDR3 ends without the conserved phenylalanine or tryptophan. The chain combines TRBV10-2 with TRBJ2-7, with 10 bases aligning to TRBD1. Looked up from germline, CDR1 is WSHSY and CDR2 is SAAADI. The CDR3 totals 15 residues. CDR3 region: CTSSPPGQGIYEQYL. The DNA of the CDR3 is TGCACCAGCTCCCCCCCGGGACAGGGGATCTACGAGCAGTACTTA.

This clonotype was recorded at least ten times. V is TRBV6-1 and J is TRBJ1-5, with D uncertain. The germline V and J ends were trimmed by 1 base and 0 bases, with 7 bases remaining between them. From germline, CDR1 is MNHNS and CDR2 SASEGT. The CDR3 totals 15 residues. CDR3 sequence: CASSEVGSSNQPQHF. The CDR3 DNA reads TGTGCCAGCAGTGAAGTAGGGTCTAGCAATCAGCCCCAGCATTTT.

Concerning this clonotype: Relative to the germline gene, one junction end is altered; a read error may explain this. The chain links TRBV29-1 to TRBJ2-3; D is possibly TRBD2 (6 bases). The CDR3 is 13 amino acids. The germline gives CDR1 SQVTM, CDR2 ANQGSEA. This CDR3 reads CSVDGRHTDTQYF. The CDR3 DNA is TGCAGCGTCGACGGGAGACACACAGATACACAGTATTTT.

Of note for this clonotype: A much larger clone lies one base from this, so it may be a read error. This chain uses TRBV6-6 with TRBJ2-2, with D possibly being TRBD1 or TRBD2 (5 bases each). The CDR3 spans 15 residues. V was shortened by 4 bases and J by 6 bases, with 15 bases between the two germline ends. Germline lookup yields CDR1 MNHNY and CDR2 SVGAGI (reference sequence). The CDR3 spells CASSSLGHGAGELFF. As DNA, the CDR3 is TGTGCCAGCAGTTCCCTGGGGCACGGGGCCGGGGAGCTGTTTTTT.

This clonotype was seen more than once but under ten times. The chain links TRBV11-2 to TRBJ2-7; possible D gene TRBD2, 5 bases. The CDR3 is 14 residues long. In germline, CDR1 is SGHAT, CDR2 FQNNGV. The V and J ends lost 4 bases and 5 bases respectively, with 15 bases between them. This CDR3 reads CASSSNGNRHEQYF. The CDR3 DNA is TGTGCCAGCAGCTCTAACGGGAACCGTCACGAGCAGTACTTC.

A word on this clonotype: It may be a read error: a sequence one base away is much more abundant. The J gene is TRBJ2-3, the V gene TRBV5-6, with D uncertain. The V end was cut by 3 bases, the J end by 2 bases, with 7 bases between. The CDR3 loop spans 13 amino acids. Per germline, CDR1 SGHDT and CDR2 YYEEEE. This CDR3 is CASSYWVTDTQYF. The CDR3 DNA reads as TGTGCCAGCAGCTATTGGGTCACAGATACGCAGTATTTT.

Notes on this clonotype: The limits of the CDR3 on the DNA are not certain, so only TCRdb's listed CDR3 is given. The V and J genes are TRBV6-5 and TRBJ2-6; the table's D call, TRBD1, has no DNA check behind it. Germline CDR1 reads MNHEY; CDR2 reads SVGAGI. Termini included, the CDR3 measures 18 amino acids. CDR3 protein: CANRGFGQGSSGVNVLSF.